This TCR beta chain was found in a study of OX40 agonist ivuxolimab in advanced cancers. Study information: One patient with hepatocellular carcinoma and two with cutaneous melanoma, three in all, had partial responses.

To note about this clone: Its target is not known.

Assay: immunoSEQ multiplex PCR; the TCRdb copy retains only in-frame clones and omits some. The table includes around 50,000 clones, 75% to 85% detected once. General study points: Expanded clones were, on average, more numerous among CD8+ T cells than CD4+. Certain nonresponders additionally had low normalized T-cell clonal expansion. Patients with a partial response at 0.1-3.0 mg/kg had among the lowest clonal expansion.

The receptor was derived from an adult with an advanced solid tumor such as melanoma, head and neck, liver or kidney cancer. Specimen: CD4+ or CD8+ T cells sorted from blood, collected in a trial of the OX40 agonist ivuxolimab.

For the CDR3, the DNA is TGTGCCAGTAGTATAGGTGACTGGGGCAATCAGCCCCAGCATTTT. It encodes CASSIGDWGNQPQHF. The chain couples TRBV19 to TRBJ1-5; D gene unclear. V lost 1 base and J 2 bases, leaving 9 bases between the germline ends. Germline V gene sequence: CDR1 LNHDA, CDR2 SQIVND (reference sequence). This CDR3 is 15 amino acids long.